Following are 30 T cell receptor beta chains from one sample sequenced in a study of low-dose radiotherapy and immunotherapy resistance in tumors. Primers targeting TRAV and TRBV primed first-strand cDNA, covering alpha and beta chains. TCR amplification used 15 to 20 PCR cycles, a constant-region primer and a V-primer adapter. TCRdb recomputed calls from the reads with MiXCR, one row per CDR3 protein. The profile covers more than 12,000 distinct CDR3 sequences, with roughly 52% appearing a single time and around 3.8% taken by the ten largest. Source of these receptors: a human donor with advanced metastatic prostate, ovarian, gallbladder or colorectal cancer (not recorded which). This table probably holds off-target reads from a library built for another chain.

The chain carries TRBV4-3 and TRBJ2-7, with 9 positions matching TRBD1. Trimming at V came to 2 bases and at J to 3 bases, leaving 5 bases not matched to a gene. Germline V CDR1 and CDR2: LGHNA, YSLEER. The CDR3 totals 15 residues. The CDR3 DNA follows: TGCGCCAGCAGCCAAACACAGGGGGCTTTCTACGAGCAGTACTTC. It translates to CASSQTQGAFYEQYF.

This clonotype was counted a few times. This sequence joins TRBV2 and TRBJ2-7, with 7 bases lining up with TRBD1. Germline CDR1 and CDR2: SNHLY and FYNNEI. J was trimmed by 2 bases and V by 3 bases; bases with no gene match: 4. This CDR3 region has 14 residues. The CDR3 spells CASSDPGGPYEQYF. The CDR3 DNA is TGTGCCAGCAGTGATCCAGGGGGTCCCTACGAGCAGTACTTC.

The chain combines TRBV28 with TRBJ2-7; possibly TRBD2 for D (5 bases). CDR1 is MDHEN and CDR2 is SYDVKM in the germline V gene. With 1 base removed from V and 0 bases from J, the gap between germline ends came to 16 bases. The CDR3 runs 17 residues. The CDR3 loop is CASSLLLVGAYSYEQYF. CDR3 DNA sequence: TGTGCCAGCAGTTTATTGCTAGTGGGAGCGTACTCCTACGAGCAGTACTTC.

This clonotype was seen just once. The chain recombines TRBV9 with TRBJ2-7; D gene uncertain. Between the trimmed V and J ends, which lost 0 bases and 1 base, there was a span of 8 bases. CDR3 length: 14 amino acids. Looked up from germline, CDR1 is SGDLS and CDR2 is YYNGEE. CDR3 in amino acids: CASSVGTDSYEQYF. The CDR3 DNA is TGTGCCAGCAGCGTAGGGACGGATTCCTACGAGCAGTACTTC.

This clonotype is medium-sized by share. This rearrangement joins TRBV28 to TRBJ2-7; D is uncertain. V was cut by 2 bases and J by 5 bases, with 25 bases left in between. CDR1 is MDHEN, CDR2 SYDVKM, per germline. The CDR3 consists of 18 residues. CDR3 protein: CASSLMGNNLGFLHEQYF. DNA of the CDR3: TGTGCCAGCAGTTTAATGGGCAACAACCTAGGGTTCCTGCACGAGCAGTACTTC.

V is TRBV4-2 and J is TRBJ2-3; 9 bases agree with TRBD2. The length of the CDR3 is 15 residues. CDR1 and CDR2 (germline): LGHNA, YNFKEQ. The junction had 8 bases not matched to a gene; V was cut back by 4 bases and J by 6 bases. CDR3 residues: CASSLASGGLDTQYF. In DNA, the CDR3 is TGTGCCAGCAGCCTGGCAAGCGGGGGGCTGGATACGCAGTATTTT.

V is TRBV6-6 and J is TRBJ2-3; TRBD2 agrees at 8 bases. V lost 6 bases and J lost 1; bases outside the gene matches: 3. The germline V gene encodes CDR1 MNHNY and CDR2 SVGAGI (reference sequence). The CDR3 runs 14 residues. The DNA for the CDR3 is TGTGCCAGCAGCCCCGGGGGGGGCACAGATACGCAGTATTTT. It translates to CASSPGGGTDTQYF.

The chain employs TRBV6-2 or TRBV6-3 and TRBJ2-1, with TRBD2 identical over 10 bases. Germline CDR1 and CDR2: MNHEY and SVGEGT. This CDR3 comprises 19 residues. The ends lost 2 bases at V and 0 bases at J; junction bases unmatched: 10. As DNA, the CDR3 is TGTGCCAGCAGTTACGTACTAGCGGGAAGTATGAGCTCCTACAATGAGCAGTTCTTC. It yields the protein CASSYVLAGSMSSYNEQFF.

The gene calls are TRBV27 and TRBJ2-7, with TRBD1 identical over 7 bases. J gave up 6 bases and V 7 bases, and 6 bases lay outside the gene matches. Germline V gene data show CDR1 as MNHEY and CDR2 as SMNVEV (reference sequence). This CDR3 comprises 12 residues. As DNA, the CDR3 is TGTGCCAGCATGACAGGGTGGAGCGAGCAGTACTTC. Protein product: CASMTGWSEQYF.

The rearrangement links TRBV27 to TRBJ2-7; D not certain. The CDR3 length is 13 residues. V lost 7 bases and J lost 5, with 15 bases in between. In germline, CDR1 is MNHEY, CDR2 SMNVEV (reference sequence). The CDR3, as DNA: TGTGCCAGCAAGCCCAACCTTTATGACGAGCAGTACTTC. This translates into CASKPNLYDEQYF.

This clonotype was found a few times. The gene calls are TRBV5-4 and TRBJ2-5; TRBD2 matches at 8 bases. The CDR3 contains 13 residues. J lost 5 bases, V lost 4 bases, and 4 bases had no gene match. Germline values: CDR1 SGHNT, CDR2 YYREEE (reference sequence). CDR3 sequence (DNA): TGTGCCAGCAGCCCGTTAGCGGGGGAGACCCAGTACTTC. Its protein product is CASSPLAGETQYF.

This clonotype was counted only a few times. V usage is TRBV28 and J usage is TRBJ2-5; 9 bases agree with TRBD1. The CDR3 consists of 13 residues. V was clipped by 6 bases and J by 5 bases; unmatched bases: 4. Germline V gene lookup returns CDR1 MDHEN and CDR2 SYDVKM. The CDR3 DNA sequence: TGTGCCAGCAGCCACAGGGGGCGTGAGACCCAGTACTTC. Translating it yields CASSHRGRETQYF.

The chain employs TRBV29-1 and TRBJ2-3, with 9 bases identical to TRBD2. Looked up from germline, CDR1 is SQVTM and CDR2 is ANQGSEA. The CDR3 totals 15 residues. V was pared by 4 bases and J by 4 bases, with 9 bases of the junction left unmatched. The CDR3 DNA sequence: TGCAGCGTTGGGAGGAATGGCGGGAGGGCAGATACGCAGTATTTT. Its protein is CSVGRNGGRADTQYF.

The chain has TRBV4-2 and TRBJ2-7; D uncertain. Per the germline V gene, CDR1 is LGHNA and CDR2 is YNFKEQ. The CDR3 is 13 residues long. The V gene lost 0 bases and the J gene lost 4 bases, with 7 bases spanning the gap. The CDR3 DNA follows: TGTGCCAGCAGCCAAGACCCACAGTACGAGCAGTACTTC. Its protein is CASSQDPQYEQYF.

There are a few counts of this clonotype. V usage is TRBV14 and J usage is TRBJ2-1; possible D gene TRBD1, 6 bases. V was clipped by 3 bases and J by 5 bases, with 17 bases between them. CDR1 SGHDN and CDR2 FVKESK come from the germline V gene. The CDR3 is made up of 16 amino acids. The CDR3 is CASSHKTGFSHNEQFF. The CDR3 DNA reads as TGTGCCAGCAGCCACAAAACAGGGTTTTCCCACAATGAGCAGTTCTTC.

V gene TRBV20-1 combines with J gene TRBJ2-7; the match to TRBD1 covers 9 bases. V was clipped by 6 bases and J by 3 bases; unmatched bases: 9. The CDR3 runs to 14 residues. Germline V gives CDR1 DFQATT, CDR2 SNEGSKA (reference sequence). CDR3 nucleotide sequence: TGCAGTGCGGGACAGGGTCGAGGTAACTACGAGCAGTACTTC. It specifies CSAGQGRGNYEQYF.

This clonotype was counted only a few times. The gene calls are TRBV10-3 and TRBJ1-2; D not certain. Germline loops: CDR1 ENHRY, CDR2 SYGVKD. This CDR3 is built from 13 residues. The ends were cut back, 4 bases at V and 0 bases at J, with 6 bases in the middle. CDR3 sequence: CAISAQSNYGYTF. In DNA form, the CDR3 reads TGTGCCATCAGTGCACAGTCTAACTATGGCTACACCTTC.

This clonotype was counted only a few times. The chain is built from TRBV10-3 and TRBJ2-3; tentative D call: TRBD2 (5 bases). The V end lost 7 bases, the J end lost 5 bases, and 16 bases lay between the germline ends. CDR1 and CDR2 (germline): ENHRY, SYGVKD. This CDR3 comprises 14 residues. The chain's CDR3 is CAITSRLGVDTQYF. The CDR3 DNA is TGTGCCATCACCTCTAGACTCGGGGTAGATACGCAGTATTTT.

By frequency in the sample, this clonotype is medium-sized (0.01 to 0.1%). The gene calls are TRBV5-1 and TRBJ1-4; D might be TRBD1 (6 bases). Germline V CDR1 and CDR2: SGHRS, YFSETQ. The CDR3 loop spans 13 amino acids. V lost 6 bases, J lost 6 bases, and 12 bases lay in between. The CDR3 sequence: CASKAAGDEKLFF. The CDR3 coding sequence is TGCGCCAGCAAAGCGGCAGGGGATGAAAAACTGTTTTTT.

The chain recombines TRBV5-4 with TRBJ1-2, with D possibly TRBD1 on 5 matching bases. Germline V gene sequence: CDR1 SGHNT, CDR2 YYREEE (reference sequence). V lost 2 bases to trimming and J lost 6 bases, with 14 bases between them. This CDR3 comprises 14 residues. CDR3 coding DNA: TGTGCCAGCAGCTTTGGAGGGGAAGTTAATGGCTACACCTTC. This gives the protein CASSFGGEVNGYTF.

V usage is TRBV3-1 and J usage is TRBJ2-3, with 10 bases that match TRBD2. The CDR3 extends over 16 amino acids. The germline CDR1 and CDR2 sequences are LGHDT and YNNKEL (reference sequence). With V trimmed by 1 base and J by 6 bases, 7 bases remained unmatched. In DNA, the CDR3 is TGTGCCAGCAGCCAAGCAATAGCGGGAGGTGGGGATACGCAGTATTTT. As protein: CASSQAIAGGGDTQYF.

The CDR3 region is CAISETGAGDTQYF. The CDR3 DNA is TGTGCCATCAGTGAGACAGGGGCGGGAGATACGCAGTATTTT. The rearrangement joins TRBV10-3 to TRBJ2-3; 7 positions match TRBD1. Trimming removed 2 bases from V and 5 bases from J; junction bases left unmatched: 4. The length of the CDR3 is 14 residues. CDR1 and CDR2 from the germline V gene are ENHRY and SYGVKD.

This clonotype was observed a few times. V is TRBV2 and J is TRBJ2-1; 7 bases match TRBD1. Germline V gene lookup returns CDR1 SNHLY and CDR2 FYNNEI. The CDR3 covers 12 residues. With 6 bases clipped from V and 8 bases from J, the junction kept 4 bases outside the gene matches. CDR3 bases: TGTGCCAGCAGCCTGACAGGGTATGAGCAGTTCTTC. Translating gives CASSLTGYEQFF.

The CDR3, as DNA: TGCAGCGTTTTTTACTTGGATAATGAAAAACTGTTTTTT. This codes for CSVFYLDNEKLFF. The V gene is TRBV29-1, the J gene TRBJ1-4; D ambiguous. Trimming cost V 5 bases and J 4 bases, with 11 bases left between them. The CDR3 is 13 amino acids. The V gene's germline CDR1 is SQVTM and CDR2 ANQGSEA.

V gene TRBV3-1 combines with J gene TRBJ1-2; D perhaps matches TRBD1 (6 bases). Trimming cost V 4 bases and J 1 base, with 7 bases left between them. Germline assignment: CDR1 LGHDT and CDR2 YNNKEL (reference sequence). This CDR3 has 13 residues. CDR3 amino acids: CASSPGVNYGYTF. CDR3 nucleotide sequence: TGTGCCAGCAGCCCAGGGGTTAACTATGGCTACACCTTC.

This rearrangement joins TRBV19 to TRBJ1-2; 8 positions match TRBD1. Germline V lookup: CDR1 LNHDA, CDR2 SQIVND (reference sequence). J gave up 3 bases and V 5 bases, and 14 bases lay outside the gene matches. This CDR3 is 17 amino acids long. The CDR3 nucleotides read TGTGCCAGTAGTGCAATAACCGGGACAGGTTTCGACTATGGCTACACCTTC. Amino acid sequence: CASSAITGTGFDYGYTF.

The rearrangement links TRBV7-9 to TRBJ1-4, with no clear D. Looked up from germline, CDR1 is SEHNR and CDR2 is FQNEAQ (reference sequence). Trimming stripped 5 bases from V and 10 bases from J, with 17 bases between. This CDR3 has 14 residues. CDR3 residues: CASSIRTGVGKLFF. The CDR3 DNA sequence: TGTGCCAGCAGCATAAGGACTGGAGTGGGAAAACTGTTTTTT.

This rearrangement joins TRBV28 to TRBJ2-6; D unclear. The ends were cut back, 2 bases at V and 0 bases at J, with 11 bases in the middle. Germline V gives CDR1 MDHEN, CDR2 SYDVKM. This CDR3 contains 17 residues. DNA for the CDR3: TGTGCCAGCAGTTTAGTGGTAGTATCCTCTGGGGCCAACGTCCTGACTTTC. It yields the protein CASSLVVVSSGANVLTF.

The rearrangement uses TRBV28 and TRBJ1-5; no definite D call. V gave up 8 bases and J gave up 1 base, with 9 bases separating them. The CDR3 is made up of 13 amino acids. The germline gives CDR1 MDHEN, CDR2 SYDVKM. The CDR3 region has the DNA TGTGCCAGCCCCCTACAGAGCAATCAGCCCCAGCATTTT. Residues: CASPLQSNQPQHF.

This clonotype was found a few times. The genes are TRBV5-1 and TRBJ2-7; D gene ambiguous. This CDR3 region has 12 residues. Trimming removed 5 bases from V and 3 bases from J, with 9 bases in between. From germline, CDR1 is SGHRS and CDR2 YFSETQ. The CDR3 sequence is CASSNLGYEQYF. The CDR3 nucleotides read TGCGCCAGCAGTAATCTTGGCTACGAGCAGTACTTC. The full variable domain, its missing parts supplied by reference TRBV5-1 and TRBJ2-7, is KAGVTQTPRYLIKTRGQQVTLSCSPISGHRSVSWYQQTPGQGLQFLFEYFSETQRNKGNFPGRFSGRQFSNSRSEMNVSTLELGDSALYLCASSNLGYEQYFGPGTRLTVT.